This T cell receptor (beta chain) was sequenced for a study of control samples from healthy donors and cancer patients (dated by TCRdb to between 2020 and 2021). CDR1 and CDR2 (MNHNY, SVGAGI) derive from the germline V gene (reference sequence). The CDR3, from cysteine to phenylalanine, totals 17 residues. Solely the CDR3 DNA is kept, with 51 bases framed from the first base. V ends up 5 bases short and J 9 bases short, with an unmatched junction base count of 16. The library was produced with the immunoSEQ multiplex PCR assay. TCRdb stores this immuneACCESS table with in-frame sequences only. Part of the clones is absent; in the studies checked, under half of the shortfall reflects unresolved V genes, and no reason is known for the rest. In this sample the table shows around 130,000 clones, more than 80% of which occur a single time. Clones ranked in the top ten supply 2% to 2.5% of the sample. Notes on this clone: Its antigen remains unidentified. No base-level quality is on record; no much larger clone is a single base apart.

This clonotype was obtained from a man younger than 30 in good health. The sequence links TRBV6-6 to TRBJ2-1, with 10 bases aligning to TRBD2. Sequencing was done on a sample of blood. The CDR3 reads CASSPRGAGGITSEQFF. The DNA sequence is as follows: TGTGCCAGCAGTCCCCGGGGAGCGGGGGGGATTACAAGTGAGCAGTTCTTC.